Below, 14 T cell receptor beta chains from the same sample are listed, as sequenced in a study of shared clonotypes between healthy human individuals. Measured with immunoSEQ multiplex PCR; TCRdb has only the in-frame clones, and not every one. Of around 2.1 million clones listed, more than 85% are singletons. CD45RO-negative cells were positively selected for CCR7, leaving out terminally differentiated effector memory CD45RA+ cells. The sequencing input was naive CD8+ T cells from PBMCs. The receptors shown here come from a man younger than 35 in good health. Some clones in this sample may be carry-over from other donors' samples.

The V gene is TRBV27, the J gene TRBJ1-5, with 7 bases aligning to TRBD1. Germline CDR1 MNHEY, CDR2 SMNVEV (reference sequence). Germline trimming cut 2 bases from V and 3 bases from J; bases unmatched to any gene: 10. This CDR3 has 17 amino acids. This chain's CDR3 is CASSLTGAGGFNQPQHF. The CDR3 DNA is TGTGCCAGCAGTTTAACCGGGGCAGGGGGTTTCAATCAGCCCCAGCATTTT.

The J gene is TRBJ2-5, the V gene TRBV7-2; D uncertain. The J call may be mistaken, given a closer DNA end match to TRBJ2-7. CDR1 and CDR2 from the germline V gene are SGHTA and FQGNSA. The CDR3 runs to 13 residues. The DNA for the CDR3 is TGTGCCAGCAGCTTAACTGAAATCTACGAGCAGTACTTC. It is translated as CASSLTEIYEQYF.

The V gene is TRBV5-5, the J gene TRBJ2-2, with D unresolved. The CDR3 runs 14 residues. Germline values: CDR1 SGHKS, CDR2 YYEKEE (reference sequence). Trimming removed 6 bases from V and 2 bases from J, with 11 bases in between. CDR3 amino acids: CASTDALNTGELFF. The CDR3 DNA sequence: TGTGCCAGCACAGACGCGCTAAACACCGGGGAGCTGTTTTTT.

The chain carries TRBV6-5 and TRBJ2-3; the D is unclear. V lost 5 bases to trimming and J lost 6 bases, with 12 bases between them. The CDR3 totals 13 residues. CDR1 MNHEY and CDR2 SVGAGI come from the germline V gene. This CDR3 reads CASSPSFGDTQYF. The CDR3 coding sequence is TGTGCCAGCAGTCCCTCTTTCGGGGATACGCAGTATTTT.

The chain carries TRBV28 and TRBJ1-5; tentative D call: TRBD1 (5 bases). V was pared by 6 bases and J by 1 base, with 13 bases between. CDR1 is MDHEN and CDR2 is SYDVKM in the germline V gene. The CDR3 has 15 amino acids. The DNA of the CDR3 is TGTGCCAGCAGCATGGGGACTACGAGCAATCAGCCCCAGCATTTT. This gives the protein CASSMGTTSNQPQHF. Filled out from reference TRBV28 and TRBJ1-5, the complete variable domain reads DVKVTQSSRYLVKRTGEKVFLECVQDMDHENMFWYRQDPGLGLRLIYFSYDVKMKEKGDIPEGYSVSREKKERFSLILESASTNQTSMYLCASSMGTTSNQPQHFGDGTRLSIL.

This sequence joins TRBV5-1 and TRBJ1-2; possibly TRBD1 for D (6 bases). Germline-derived CDR1 and CDR2 are SGHRS and YFSETQ. V was shortened by 3 bases and J by 1 base, with 22 bases between the two germline ends. The CDR3 spans 18 residues. The CDR3 reads CASSSTGTSLGINYGYTF. CDR3 sequence (DNA): TGCGCCAGCAGCTCCACCGGGACATCTCTGGGGATTAACTATGGCTACACCTTC. The whole variable domain, remainder taken from reference TRBV5-1 and TRBJ1-2, is KAGVTQTPRYLIKTRGQQVTLSCSPISGHRSVSWYQQTPGQGLQFLFEYFSETQRNKGNFPGRFSGRQFSNSRSEMNVSTLELGDSALYLCASSSTGTSLGINYGYTFGSGTRLTVV.

The chain uses TRBV9 and TRBJ2-1; possible D gene TRBD2, 6 bases. Trimming shortened V by 4 bases and J by 9 bases, and 17 bases separated the two germline ends. The V gene's germline CDR1 is SGDLS and CDR2 YYNGEE. CDR3 size: 14 residues. The CDR3 reads CASSYFGGSGEQFF. DNA of the CDR3: TGTGCCAGCAGCTATTTTGGGGGGAGCGGTGAGCAGTTCTTC.

This clone occurred once. A read error may produce the germline difference seen at one junction end. Other DNA sequences in this specimen translate into the identical CDR3. This rearrangement joins TRBV9 to TRBJ2-7, with D perhaps matching TRBD2 (5 bases). This CDR3 has 16 amino acids. The V gene's germline CDR1 is SGDLS and CDR2 YYNGEE. The CDR3 DNA sequence: TGTGCCAGCAGTCGTACCCCCGGACTGAACTCCTACGAACAGTACTTC. It translates to CASSRTPGLNSYEQYF.

The chain couples TRBV7-8 to TRBJ2-7; 8 bases agree with TRBD2. Germline V gene data show CDR1 as SGHVS and CDR2 as FQNEAQ. The CDR3 sequence is 14 residues long. Trimming cost V 3 bases and J 4 bases; bases outside gene matches: 5. The CDR3 region is CASSFTPGGYEQYF. Here the CDR3 DNA reads TGTGCCAGCAGCTTTACACCGGGAGGGTACGAGCAGTACTTC.

This chain joins TRBV6-6 and TRBJ2-2; D possibly corresponds to TRBD2 (5 bases). The CDR3 is 16 residues long. CDR1 is MNHNY and CDR2 is SVGAGI in the germline V gene (reference sequence). V lost 0 bases, J lost 8 bases, and 16 bases lay in between. CDR3 DNA sequence: TGTGCCAGCAGTTACTCGATCCGGGGATCGGGGGGGGAGCTGTTTTTT. Protein: CASSYSIRGSGGELFF.

This chain's CDR3 is CSVVGTSGRDGKNIQYF. In DNA form, the CDR3 reads TGCAGCGTTGTTGGGACTAGCGGGAGAGATGGGAAAAACATTCAGTACTTC. The rearrangement links TRBV29-1 to TRBJ2-4, with 14 bases aligning to TRBD2. J gave up 4 bases and V 4 bases, and 9 bases lay outside the gene matches. The CDR3 totals 17 residues. Germline V CDR1 and CDR2: SQVTM, ANQGSEA.

The rearrangement joins TRBV15 to TRBJ2-7, with D possibly being TRBD1 (5 bases). The CDR3 is made up of 16 amino acids. The germline V and J ends were trimmed by 4 bases and 6 bases, with 22 bases remaining between them. Germline V gene data show CDR1 as LNHNV and CDR2 as YYDKDF (reference sequence). CDR3 protein: CATSTLGAGLGGEQYF. CDR3 in DNA: TGTGCCACCAGCACCCTAGGGGCAGGGTTGGGTGGCGAGCAGTACTTC.

The V gene is TRBV9, the J gene TRBJ2-2, with 10 bases lining up with TRBD1. V lost 3 bases, J lost 6 bases, and 5 bases stayed unmatched. Germline-derived CDR1 and CDR2 are SGDLS and YYNGEE. This CDR3 has 15 residues. The CDR3 sequence is CASSGDRGRSGELFF. CDR3 DNA: TGTGCCAGCAGCGGTGACAGGGGGCGTTCCGGGGAGCTGTTTTTT. The entire variable domain, with the rest obtained from reference TRBV9 and TRBJ2-2, is as follows: DSGVTQTPKHLITATGQRVTLRCSPRSGDLSVYWYQQSLDQGLQFLIQYYNGEERAKGNILERFSAQQFPDLHSELNLSSLELGDSALYFCASSGDRGRSGELFFGEGSRLTVL.

The V gene is TRBV6-5, the J gene TRBJ1-4; unclear D gene. The CDR3 consists of 14 residues. Looked up from germline, CDR1 is MNHEY and CDR2 is SVGAGI. V was trimmed by 2 bases and J by 4 bases, leaving 8 bases between them. CDR3 in DNA: TGTGCCAGCAGTTACACGCAGTTTAATGAAAAACTGTTTTTT. It yields the protein CASSYTQFNEKLFF.